This T cell receptor (beta chain) was profiled in a study of T-cell reconstitution after alpha-beta-depleted transplantation in children. As regards this clonotype: Its antigen is not known.

Study-wide results and limits: By about two months after transplant, alpha-beta T cells reportedly arose from several hundred graft clones that had expanded.

TCRbeta library construction was performed incorporating unique molecular identifiers. MiXCR, run by TCRdb on the PCR reads, gives a single entry per CDR3 protein. Found here are 300,000 or so distinct CDR3 sequences, roughly 21% of them singletons; the top ten hold roughly 9.7%. This sequence originates from a male patient younger than 18 who had a stem cell transplant for acute lymphoblastic leukemia, so the T cells may come from the graft donor. The specimen comprised PBMCs, mostly from graft donor cells, sampled 180 days after TCRalphabeta/CD19-depleted stem cell transplant.

CDR3 region: CASSLSVSPMSYEQYF. The CDR3 nucleotides are TGTGCCAGCAGTTTATCGGTGTCCCCGATGTCCTACGAGCAGTACTTC. The J gene is TRBJ2-7, the V gene TRBV27; the D is unclear. The CDR3 sequence is 16 residues long. The V end was cut by 0 bases, the J end by 1 base, with 13 bases between. Looked up from germline, CDR1 is MNHEY and CDR2 is SMNVEV (reference sequence).